This T cell receptor (beta chain) was retrieved from a study of spatial heterogeneity in lung cancer. Regarding the study as a whole: Intratumoral expanded alpha and beta TCR counts were found to track tumor mutation counts.

Every molecule of TCR cDNA had its own unique molecular identifier. TCRdb passed the 5' RACE reads through MiXCR, listing each CDR3 protein once. The sample carries 3,000 to 4,000 distinct CDR3 sequences, about 5.4% recorded once. Germline V gene sequence: CDR1 MGHRA, CDR2 YSYEKL. The CDR3 extends over 15 amino acids. The ends lost 4 bases at V and 2 bases at J; junction bases unmatched: 3. As to time point: sample taken at primary tumor resection. Unsorted whole RNA from tumor, nontumor lung or frozen PBMC underwent sequencing. This clonotype is deemed medium-sized. Antigen unknown. This clonotype was obtained from a female donor with early-stage non-small cell lung cancer. Sequenced material: lung tumor tissue, taken at surgery. The chain couples TRBV4-1 to TRBJ1-1, with 11 nucleotides matching TRBD1. CDR3: CASSRGQGANTEAFF. Written as DNA, the CDR3 is TGCGCCAGCAGCCGAGGACAGGGGGCAAACACTGAAGCTTTCTTT.